These T cell receptor beta chains were read from a single sample in a study of blood T cells in healthy people across ages. TCRdb re-derived calls from the 5' RACE reads in MiXCR, one entry per CDR3 protein. The sample lists 850,000 to 1,300,000 distinct CDR3 sequences, around 45% seen once, with approximately 17% in the top ten. The material sequenced was blood. Source of these receptors: a woman aged 55-75 years in good health. Each CDR3 is given with its conserved first and last residue. D genes are given only for firm matches. Expanded clones get a size class; other rows say once, few or many, or leave the size out.

j_call d_call v_call clone_size cdr3_nt cdr3_aa
TRBJ2-7 - TRBV6-6 - TGTGCCAGCGGCCACGTGAGCTCCTACGAGCAGTACTTC CASGHVSSYEQYF
TRBJ1-2 TRBD1 TRBV12-3/TRBV12-4 - TGTGCCACCTCGACAGGGGGACTTGGCTACACCTTC CATSTGGLGYTF
TRBJ2-1 TRBD2 TRBV11-2 - TGTGCCAGCAGCATCCAGTCTAGCGGGTCCTACAATGAGCAGTTCTTC CASSIQSSGSYNEQFF
TRBJ2-3 - TRBV4-1 - TGCGCCAGCAGCCAAGTACAGGGACGTAAAGATACGCAGTATTTT CASSQVQGRKDTQYF
TRBJ2-1 TRBD2 TRBV7-2 few TGTGCCAGCAGCTTAGCGATACCGGGACTAGCGGGATGGAATGAGCAGTTCTTC CASSLAIPGLAGWNEQFF
TRBJ2-1 TRBD2 TRBV12-3/TRBV12-4 - TGTGCCAGCAGGTCTAGCGGGTTCCACAATGAGCAGTTCTTC CASRSSGFHNEQFF
TRBJ2-7 TRBD2 TRBV20-1 few TGCAGTGCCCATAGCGGGAACACCTACGAGCAGTACTTC CSAHSGNTYEQYF
TRBJ2-4 TRBD2 TRBV4-1 - TGCGCCAGCAGCCACTTAGCGGGAGGCAAAAACATTCAGTACTTC CASSHLAGGKNIQYF
TRBJ2-7 - TRBV5-6 - TGTGCCAGCAACCTCGGTCTCAGGGCCAACGAGCAGTACTTC CASNLGLRANEQYF
TRBJ2-7 TRBD2 TRBV4-1 many TGCGCCAGCAGCCAAGGGACTAGCCAGTTATACGAGCAGTACTTC CASSQGTSQLYEQYF
TRBJ1-2 - TRBV29-1 few TGCAGCGCCATGGAGGGGGATAGGAGTGGCTACACCTTC CSAMEGDRSGYTF
TRBJ1-1 - TRBV12-3/TRBV12-4 - TGTGCCAGCACCATCTCCGAGGGGATGAAAAACACTGAAGCTTTCTTT CASTISEGMKNTEAFF
TRBJ2-3 - TRBV9 - TGTGCCAGCAGCGTAGAACAGGGCTCTAGCACAGATACGCAGTATTTT CASSVEQGSSTDTQYF
TRBJ1-1 TRBD1 TRBV5-6 - TGTGCCAGCAGCATCCCAGCAGGGACAGGTGAAGCTTTCTTT CASSIPAGTGEAFF
TRBJ2-7 - TRBV2 - TGTGCCAGCAGTGACCCGCAGGGATCATCCTACGAGCAGTACTTC CASSDPQGSSYEQYF
TRBJ2-7 TRBD2 TRBV6-5 few TGTGCCAGCAGTTACCGGGGACTAGCGGGAAACGAGCAGTACTTC CASSYRGLAGNEQYF
TRBJ1-2 - TRBV10-2 - TGCGCCAGCAGGGCCGGGGTGGCAGGACTCTATGGCTACACCTTC CASRAGVAGLYGYTF
TRBJ2-5 - TRBV7-9 - TGTGCCAGCAGCTTAGCAGGGAAAAGGCAAGAGACCCAGTACTTC CASSLAGKRQETQYF
TRBJ2-1 TRBD2 TRBV6-6 - TGTGCCAGCAGTTCCGCGGCGGGAGGGCCTTATGAGCAGTTCTTC CASSSAAGGPYEQFF
TRBJ2-1 - TRBV6-1 - TGTGCCAGCAGTGAAGCGCTAGGGGGAGAGCAGTTCTTC CASSEALGGEQFF
TRBJ2-5 TRBD1 TRBV15 - TGTGCCACCAGCAGAGGTGGGACAGGGCGTCCGGAGACCCAGTACTTC CATSRGGTGRPETQYF
TRBJ2-5 - TRBV24-1 few TGTGCCACCAGTGAACGGACGAACCTCCAAGAGACCCAGTACTTC CATSERTNLQETQYF
TRBJ2-3 - TRBV29-1 few TGCAGCGTTGAGGTTGTCGAAGATACGCAGTATTTT CSVEVVEDTQYF
TRBJ2-5 TRBD2 TRBV6-1 few TGTGCCTCCACCCCACTAGCGGGAGGGCCGGAGACCCAGTACTTC CASTPLAGGPETQYF